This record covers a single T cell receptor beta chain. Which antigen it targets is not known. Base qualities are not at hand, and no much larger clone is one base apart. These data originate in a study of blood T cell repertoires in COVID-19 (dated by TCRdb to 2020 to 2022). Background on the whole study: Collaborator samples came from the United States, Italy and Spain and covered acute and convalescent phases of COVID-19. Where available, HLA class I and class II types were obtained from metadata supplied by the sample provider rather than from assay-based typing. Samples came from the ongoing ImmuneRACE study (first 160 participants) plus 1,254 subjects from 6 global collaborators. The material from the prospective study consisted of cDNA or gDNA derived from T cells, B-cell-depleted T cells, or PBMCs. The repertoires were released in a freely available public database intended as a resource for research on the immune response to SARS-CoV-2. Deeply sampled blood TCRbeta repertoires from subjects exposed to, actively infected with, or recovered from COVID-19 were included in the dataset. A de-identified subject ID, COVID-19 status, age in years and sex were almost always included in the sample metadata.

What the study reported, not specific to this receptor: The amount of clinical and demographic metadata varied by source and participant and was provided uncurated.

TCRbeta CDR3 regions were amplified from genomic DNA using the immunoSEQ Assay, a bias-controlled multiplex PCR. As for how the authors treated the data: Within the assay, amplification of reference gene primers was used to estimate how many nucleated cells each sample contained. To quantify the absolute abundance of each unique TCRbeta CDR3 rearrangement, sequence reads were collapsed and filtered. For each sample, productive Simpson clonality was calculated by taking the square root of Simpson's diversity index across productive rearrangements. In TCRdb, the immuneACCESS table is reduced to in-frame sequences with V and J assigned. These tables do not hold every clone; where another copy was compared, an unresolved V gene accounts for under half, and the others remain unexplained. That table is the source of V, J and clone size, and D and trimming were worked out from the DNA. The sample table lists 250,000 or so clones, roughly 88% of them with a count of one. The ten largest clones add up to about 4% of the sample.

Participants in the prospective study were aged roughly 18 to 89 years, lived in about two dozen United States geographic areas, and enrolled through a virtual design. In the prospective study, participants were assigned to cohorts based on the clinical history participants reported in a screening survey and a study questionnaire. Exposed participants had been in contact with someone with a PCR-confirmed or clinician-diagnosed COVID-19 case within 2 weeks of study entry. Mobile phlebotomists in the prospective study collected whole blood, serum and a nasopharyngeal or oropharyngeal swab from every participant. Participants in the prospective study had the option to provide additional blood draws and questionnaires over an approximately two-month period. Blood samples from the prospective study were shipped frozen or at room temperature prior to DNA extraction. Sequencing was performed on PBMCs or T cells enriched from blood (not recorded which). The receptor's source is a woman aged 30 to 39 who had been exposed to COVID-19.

The nucleotides are TGTGCCAGCAGCCAGCTTAGCAGGAACACTGAAGCTTTCTTT. Translated, this gives CASSQLSRNTEAFF. The rearrangement joined TRBV14 to TRBJ1-1; the D gene lacks a confident call. Reading from cysteine to phenylalanine, the CDR3 counts 14 amino acids. The retained sequence is limited to the CDR3, 42 bases, with the frame set at the first base. At the junction V is shortened by 3 bases and J by 1 base, with 9 bases in between. CDR1 SGHDN and CDR2 FVKESK are derived from the germline V gene.